These 16 T cell receptor beta chains came from one sample sequenced in a study of shared clonotypes between healthy human individuals. Clones were sequenced by immunoSEQ multiplex PCR, and TCRdb holds only the in-frame ones, with some missing. This table holds approximately 640,000 clones, about three quarters found once. Material: memory CD4+ T cells sorted from blood. The subset here: CD45RA-negative fraction. The source of these receptors is a woman in her twenties or thirties in good health.

The chain carries TRBV19 and TRBJ2-5; D is unclear. V gave up 5 bases and J gave up 3 bases, with 13 bases separating them. The CDR3 covers 14 residues. Looked up from germline, CDR1 is LNHDA and CDR2 is SQIVND (reference sequence). CDR3 sequence (DNA): TGTGCCAGTAGTGCCCGACACACGGAAGAGACCCAGTACTTC. Protein sequence: CASSARHTEETQYF. The full variable domain, with the rest looked up from reference TRBV19 and TRBJ2-5, is DGGITQSPKYLFRKEGQNVTLSCEQNLNHDAMYWYRQDPGQGLRLIYYSQIVNDFQKGDIAEGYSVSREKKESFPLTVTSAQKNPTAFYLCASSARHTEETQYFGPGTRLLVL.

The rearrangement joins TRBV4-1 to TRBJ2-2; TRBD1 or TRBD2 may be the D gene (5 bases each). The CDR3 runs to 19 residues. The germline V gene has CDR1 MGHRA and CDR2 YSYEKL. V shed 0 bases and J shed 0 bases, with 17 bases lying between them. The CDR3 here is CASSQDDRERDANTGELFF. The CDR3 nucleotides are TGCGCCAGCAGCCAAGACGATAGGGAGAGGGACGCGAACACCGGGGAGCTGTTTTTT.

The count of this clone is one. The rearrangement joins TRBV28 to TRBJ2-2, with 8 bases fitting TRBD1. CDR1 MDHEN and CDR2 SYDVKM come from the germline V gene. The ends lost 6 bases at V and 1 base at J; junction bases unmatched: 7. This CDR3 has 16 amino acids. CDR3: CASSLNGQGNTGELFF. The CDR3 DNA reads as TGTGCCAGCAGCCTCAATGGACAGGGGAACACCGGGGAGCTGTTTTTT.

This clone has only a few counts. The V gene is TRBV5-4, the J gene TRBJ2-1, with TRBD2 matching 14 bases. This CDR3 spans 15 amino acids. Germline V gene sequence: CDR1 SGHNT, CDR2 YYREEE (reference sequence). J gave up 12 bases and V 3 bases, and 8 bases lay outside the gene matches. The chain's CDR3 is CASSSGTSGRGGQFF. In DNA form, the CDR3 reads TGTGCCAGCAGCTCCGGGACTAGCGGGAGAGGGGGGCAGTTCTTC.

This chain links TRBV6-1 with TRBJ2-3; no clear D. The germline gives CDR1 MNHNS, CDR2 SASEGT. V was shortened by 4 bases and J by 4 bases, with 9 bases between the two germline ends. This CDR3 contains 13 residues. This CDR3 is CASSAEVADTQYF. As DNA, the CDR3 is TGTGCCAGCAGTGCCGAGGTCGCAGATACGCAGTATTTT.

This clone was detected ten times or more. V and J are TRBV10-2 and TRBJ1-1; 8 bases align to TRBD1. This CDR3 region has 13 residues. The V segment lost 10 bases and the J segment 4 bases; nucleotides outside the gene matches: 8. Germline V lookup: CDR1 WSHSY, CDR2 SAAADI. This chain's CDR3 is CATLQGASTEAFF. The CDR3 DNA sequence: TGCGCCACCCTCCAGGGGGCGAGCACTGAAGCTTTCTTT.

The chain couples TRBV28 to TRBJ2-7; tentatively, D is TRBD2 (5 bases). Deletions cut 11 bases from V and 6 bases from J, with 17 bases between. Germline assignment: CDR1 MDHEN and CDR2 SYDVKM. The CDR3 runs 12 residues. Written as DNA, the CDR3 is TGTGCCGCCGCCGAGGGTCGGAGCGAGCAGTACTTC. This gives the protein CAAAEGRSEQYF.

Turning to this clone: This sequence may be a read error, since a much larger clone differs from it by one base. The genes are TRBV9 and TRBJ1-5; 10 nucleotides align to TRBD1. The trim removed 5 bases at V and 4 bases at J, leaving 3 bases unmatched. This CDR3 region has 14 residues. Germline V gene data show CDR1 as SGDLS and CDR2 as YYNGEE. CDR3 protein: CASSRTGGNQPQHF. The CDR3 nucleotides are TGTGCCAGCAGTAGGACAGGGGGAAATCAGCCCCAGCATTTT.

This clone was observed a single time. This chain uses TRBV10-2 with TRBJ1-1; D gene ambiguous. Between the trimmed V and J ends, which lost 0 bases and 6 bases, there was a span of 8 bases. The germline V gene encodes CDR1 WSHSY and CDR2 SAAADI. This CDR3 has 13 residues. CDR3 nucleotide sequence: TGCGCCAGCAGTGAGTCAGCGACACCTGAAGCTTTCTTT. This codes for CASSESATPEAFF.

This clone was counted only a few times. The identical CDR3 is also encoded by other nucleotide sequences in the sample. The chain couples TRBV14 to TRBJ2-1; 7 bases agree with TRBD2. Unmatched junction bases numbered 3, after V lost 1 base and J lost 0 bases. This CDR3 comprises 16 residues. Germline CDR1 and CDR2: SGHDN and FVKESK. The DNA for the CDR3 is TGTGCCAGCAGCCAAGTGGGCGGGAGCTCCTACAATGAGCAGTTCTTC. Amino acid sequence: CASSQVGGSSYNEQFF.

A word on this clone: The sample holds other DNA sequences that translate to the same CDR3. J is TRBJ2-7 and V is TRBV5-1; 13 positions match TRBD2. Trimming removed 4 bases from V and 6 bases from J; junction bases left unmatched: 4. This CDR3 is 14 amino acids long. Germline assignment: CDR1 SGHRS and CDR2 YFSETQ. Here the CDR3 reads CASSTGTSGVEQYF. In nucleotides, the CDR3 is TGCGCCAGCAGCACCGGGACTAGCGGGGTCGAGCAGTACTTC.

This chain connects TRBV29-1 to TRBJ2-7; D is unresolved. Deletions cut 4 bases from V and 3 bases from J, with 13 bases between. This CDR3 contains 13 residues. Germline loops: CDR1 SQVTM, CDR2 ANQGSEA. In DNA form, the CDR3 reads TGCAGCGTTGCCCGGCGATTGGGCTACGAGCAGTACTTC. The encoded protein is CSVARRLGYEQYF.

The chain carries TRBV27 and TRBJ2-3, with a weak D call TRBD1 (6 bases). This CDR3 comprises 16 residues. Germline V CDR1 and CDR2: MNHEY, SMNVEV (reference sequence). Trimming cost V 8 bases and J 9 bases, with 27 bases left between them. CDR3 nucleotide sequence: TGTGCCAGCTTCGCTAGTTTCGGGTCCCAAAGGGGGACGCAGTATTTT. It specifies CASFASFGSQRGTQYF.

The V call is TRBV2, the J call TRBJ2-1; no reliable D call. With 0 bases removed from V and 4 bases from J, the gap between germline ends came to 4 bases. Germline V lookup: CDR1 SNHLY, CDR2 FYNNEI. The CDR3 is 13 amino acids. Written as DNA, the CDR3 is TGTGCCAGCAGTGAAGCTCATTACAATGAGCAGTTCTTC. Amino acids: CASSEAHYNEQFF.

V and J are TRBV25-1 and TRBJ1-4; 8 bases map to TRBD1. Germline CDR1 and CDR2: MGHDK and SYGVNS. This CDR3 is built from 17 residues. Trimming cost V 3 bases and J 8 bases; bases outside gene matches: 14. The CDR3 region is CASSELETGEGREKLFF. The DNA for the CDR3 is TGTGCCAGCAGTGAGCTGGAGACAGGGGAAGGAAGGGAAAAACTGTTTTTT.

In this sample, this clone turned up many times. In nucleotides, the CDR3 is TGTGCCAGTAGTATAGAATCCGGGACCGTTAACCAGCAGTACTTC. Translated, it gives CASSIESGTVNQQYF. This chain uses TRBV19 with TRBJ2-7, with D possibly called TRBD1 or TRBD2 (5 bases each). The CDR3 extends over 15 amino acids. V lost 0 bases, J lost 8 bases, and 17 bases lay in between. CDR1 LNHDA and CDR2 SQIVND come from the germline V gene (reference sequence).